The sequence of this TCR beta chain was determined in a study of T cell changes during pregnancy in multiple sclerosis. Generated by immunoSEQ multiplex PCR, the TCRdb table keeps only in-frame clones and is missing some. Of 75,000 to 100,000 clones listed, roughly nine tenths were seen once; the top ten hold about 0.75%. The CDR3 extends over 17 amino acids. V trimming: 0 bases; J trimming: 0 bases; junction bases outside the gene matches: 6. Germline V gene data show CDR1 as SGHRS and CDR2 as YFSETQ. This TCR came from a female donor in good health, enrolled as a control in a pregnancy study. The V and J genes are TRBV5-1 and TRBJ1-2; 9 positions agree with TRBD1. Sample: peripheral blood, taken in the second trimester of pregnancy. The CDR3 DNA sequence: TGCGCCAGCAGCTTGGCGGGGACAGGGAGGGCTAACTATGGCTACACCTTC. The encoded protein is CASSLAGTGRANYGYTF.